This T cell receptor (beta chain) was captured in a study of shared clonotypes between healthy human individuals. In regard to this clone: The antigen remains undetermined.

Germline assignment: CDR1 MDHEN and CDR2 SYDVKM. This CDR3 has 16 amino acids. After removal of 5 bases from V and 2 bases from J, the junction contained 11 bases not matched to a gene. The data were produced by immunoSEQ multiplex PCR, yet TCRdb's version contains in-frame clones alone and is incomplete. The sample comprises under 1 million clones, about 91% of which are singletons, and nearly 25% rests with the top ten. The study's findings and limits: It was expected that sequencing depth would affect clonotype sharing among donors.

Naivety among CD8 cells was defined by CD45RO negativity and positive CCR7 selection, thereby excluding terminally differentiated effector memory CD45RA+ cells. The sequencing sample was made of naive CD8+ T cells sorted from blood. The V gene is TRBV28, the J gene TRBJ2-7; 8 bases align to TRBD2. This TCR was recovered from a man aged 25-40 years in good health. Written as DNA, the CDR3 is TGTGCCAGCAGTCCGCTCGTTGGAGCGGGGGCCTACGAGCAGTACTTC. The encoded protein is CASSPLVGAGAYEQYF. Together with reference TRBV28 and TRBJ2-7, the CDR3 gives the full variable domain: DVKVTQSSRYLVKRTGEKVFLECVQDMDHENMFWYRQDPGLGLRLIYFSYDVKMKEKGDIPEGYSVSREKKERFSLILESASTNQTSMYLCASSPLVGAGAYEQYFGPGTRLTVT.